Presented here are 10 T cell receptor beta chains from one specimen sequenced in a study of cytomegalovirus exposure and HLA in healthy donors. Profiled with immunoSEQ multiplex PCR; TCRdb holds only in-frame clones, not every one. The table records 82,000 or so clones, 95% of them present only once. Sequencing was performed on PBMCs. These receptors all come from a woman aged 18-35 years in good health and CMV-seronegative.

The chain carries TRBV4-1 and TRBJ1-6, with 10 bases fitting TRBD1. Trimming removed 7 bases from V and 7 bases from J; junction bases left unmatched: 19. Per the germline V gene, CDR1 is MGHRA and CDR2 is YSYEKL. The CDR3 extends over 19 amino acids. The chain's CDR3 is CASTFSVDRGSTGNSPLHF. The CDR3 nucleotides are TGCGCCAGCACCTTTTCTGTGGACAGGGGGTCGACGGGAAATTCACCCCTCCACTTT.

The rearrangement uses TRBV7-2 and TRBJ2-1; tentative D call: TRBD1 (6 bases). The CDR3 is 15 amino acids. Trimming took 4 bases from V and 4 from J, leaving 14 bases between them. Germline V gene lookup returns CDR1 SGHTA and CDR2 FQGNSA. The CDR3 protein is CASSSRRGSYNEQFF. In nucleotides, the CDR3 is TGTGCCAGCAGCTCCCGAAGGGGGAGTTACAATGAGCAGTTCTTC.

The chain employs TRBV4-3 and TRBJ1-2; D is possibly TRBD1 (6 bases). This CDR3 spans 18 amino acids. The germline V gene has CDR1 LGHNA and CDR2 YSLEER. The V gene lost 0 bases and the J gene lost 0 bases, with 17 bases spanning the gap. Here the CDR3 DNA reads TGCGCCAGCAGCCAAGATACCGGACAGAGCGTTACTAACTATGGCTACACCTTC. It translates to CASSQDTGQSVTNYGYTF.

The V call is TRBV7-8, the J call TRBJ1-2; 8 positions match TRBD1. Germline CDR1 is SGHVS and CDR2 is FQNEAQ. The CDR3 consists of 18 residues. J gave up 2 bases and V 0 bases, and 11 bases lay outside the gene matches. Here the CDR3 reads CASSLAGETGARNYGYTF. The CDR3 nucleotides are TGTGCCAGCAGCTTAGCCGGAGAGACAGGGGCCAGGAACTATGGCTACACCTTC.

The gene calls are TRBV6-5 and TRBJ1-1, with no clear D. The V end was cut by 1 base, the J end by 0 bases, with 9 bases between. Germline V lookup: CDR1 MNHEY, CDR2 SVGAGI. This CDR3 has 15 residues. CDR3 protein: CASSYLGALNTEAFF. The CDR3 DNA is TGTGCCAGCAGTTACTTGGGCGCACTGAACACTGAAGCTTTCTTT.

CDR3 nucleotide sequence: TGTGCCAGCAGCGTTACTAGCGGGGGGGCCTTGTCAGATACGCAGTATTTT. It specifies CASSVTSGGALSDTQYF. The V and J genes are TRBV11-2 and TRBJ2-3; 13 bases match TRBD2. This CDR3 is 17 amino acids long. Per germline, CDR1 SGHAT and CDR2 FQNNGV. V lost 5 bases, J lost 4 bases, and 9 bases stayed unmatched.

The chain has TRBV29-1 and TRBJ2-7; 7 bases agree with TRBD2. CDR1 and CDR2 from the germline V gene are SQVTM and ANQGSEA. Germline trimming cut 4 bases from V and 2 bases from J; bases unmatched to any gene: 5. The CDR3 is 13 residues long. CDR3 residues: CSVVASGAYEQYF. Written as DNA, the CDR3 is TGCAGCGTTGTAGCTAGCGGTGCCTACGAGCAGTACTTC.

The count of this clone is one. The J gene is TRBJ2-3, the V gene TRBV5-6; a possible D gene is TRBD1 (6 bases). Trimming removed 5 bases at V and 6 bases at J, with 22 bases between. CDR1 and CDR2 (germline): SGHDT, YYEEEE. This CDR3 has 16 amino acids. The CDR3 sequence: CASSIYGRGKGDTQYF. The CDR3 coding sequence is TGTGCCAGCAGTATCTACGGCAGGGGTAAAGGTGATACGCAGTATTTT. The full variable domain, in which reference TRBV5-6 and TRBJ2-3 provide the parts outside the CDR3, is DAGVTQSPTHLIKTRGQQVTLRCSPKSGHDTVSWYQQALGQGPQFIFQYYEEEERQRGNFPDRFSGHQFPNYSSELNVNALLLGDSALYLCASSIYGRGKGDTQYFGPGTRLTVL.

The J gene is TRBJ2-1, the V gene TRBV29-1, with D perhaps matching TRBD1 (6 bases). The germline CDR1 and CDR2 sequences are SQVTM and ANQGSEA. This CDR3 region has 13 residues. V shed 8 bases and J shed 5 bases, with 16 bases lying between them. The DNA for the CDR3 is TGCAGCACTCCCGACAGGAGCCACAATGAGCAGTTCTTC. Translated: CSTPDRSHNEQFF.

This rearrangement joins TRBV6-5 to TRBJ1-2, with D possibly matching TRBD1 (6 bases). The CDR3 is 15 residues long. Trimming took 5 bases from V and 3 from J, leaving 16 bases between them. CDR1 and CDR2 (germline): MNHEY, SVGAGI. CDR3 protein: CASSGRAEGDYGYTF. In nucleotides, the CDR3 is TGTGCCAGCAGTGGCCGGGCCGAGGGGGACTATGGCTACACCTTC.